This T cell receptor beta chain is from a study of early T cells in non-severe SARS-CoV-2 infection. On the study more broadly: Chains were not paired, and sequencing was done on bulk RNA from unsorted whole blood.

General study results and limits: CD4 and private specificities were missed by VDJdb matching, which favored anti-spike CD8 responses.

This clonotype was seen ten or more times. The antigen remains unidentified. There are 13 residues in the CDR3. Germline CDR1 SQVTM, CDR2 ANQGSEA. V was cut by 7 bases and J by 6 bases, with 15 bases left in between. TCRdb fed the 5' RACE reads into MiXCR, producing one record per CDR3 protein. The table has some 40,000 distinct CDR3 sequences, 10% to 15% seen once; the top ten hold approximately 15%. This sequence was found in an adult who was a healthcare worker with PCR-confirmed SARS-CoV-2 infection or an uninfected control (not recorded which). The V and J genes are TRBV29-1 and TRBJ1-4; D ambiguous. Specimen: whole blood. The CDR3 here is CSAGGGRDEKLFF. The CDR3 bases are TGCAGCGCCGGCGGAGGGCGGGATGAAAAACTGTTTTTT.